These 10 T cell receptor beta chains were sequenced from one sample in a study of cytomegalovirus exposure and HLA in healthy donors. PCR used 60 Vbeta primers and 13 Jbeta primers. Assay: immunoSEQ multiplex PCR; the TCRdb copy retains only in-frame clones and omits some. The sample consists of roughly 290,000 clones, roughly 80% of them appearing once. The sample comprised PBMCs. Receptors originate from a girl aged 2-10 years in good health and CMV-seronegative.

V is TRBV2 and J is TRBJ2-5; D is possibly TRBD1 (6 bases). Trimming removed 5 bases at V and 5 bases at J, with 18 bases between. The CDR3 is 15 amino acids. The germline V gene has CDR1 SNHLY and CDR2 FYNNEI. The CDR3 protein is CASSPDRRQLETQYF. DNA for the CDR3: TGTGCCAGCAGTCCCGACAGGCGCCAGCTGGAGACCCAGTACTTC.

J is TRBJ2-3 and V is TRBV28; possible D gene TRBD2, 6 bases. This CDR3 is 15 amino acids long. Germline assignment: CDR1 MDHEN and CDR2 SYDVKM. V gave up 6 bases and J gave up 4 bases, with 17 bases separating them. CDR3 coding DNA: TGTGCCAGCAGGGTCAGAGGGAGGTCGCCAGATACGCAGTATTTT. It encodes CASRVRGRSPDTQYF.

The chain links TRBV4-1 to TRBJ1-4, with 8 bases that match TRBD1. Trimming at V came to 0 bases and at J to 8 bases, leaving 5 bases not matched to a gene. CDR1 is MGHRA, CDR2 YSYEKL, per germline. The CDR3 is 15 residues long. The CDR3 nucleotides read TGCGCCAGCAGCCAAGAGGGGACAGGTTACGAAAAACTGTTTTTT. As protein: CASSQEGTGYEKLFF.

V and J are TRBV30 and TRBJ2-7; D perhaps matches TRBD2 (6 bases). The CDR3 loop spans 17 amino acids. V dropped 3 bases and J dropped 3 bases, with 24 bases sitting between them. The germline CDR1 and CDR2 sequences are GTSNPN and SVGIG (reference sequence). DNA of the CDR3: TGTGCCTGGAGCGACCACACTCGAAGTAGCGGCTACTACGAGCAGTACTTC. Encoded protein: CAWSDHTRSSGYYEQYF.

For this clone: This specimen includes other DNA sequences encoding the same CDR3. This chain links TRBV7-2 with TRBJ1-5, with 9 bases fitting TRBD1. CDR1 is SGHTA and CDR2 is FQGNSA in the germline V gene. CDR3 length: 16 residues. J gave up 4 bases and V 1 base, and 5 bases lay outside the gene matches. The CDR3: CASSLVGTGRNQPQHF. The CDR3, as DNA: TGTGCCAGCAGCTTAGTTGGGACAGGGAGAAATCAGCCCCAGCATTTT.

The chain joins TRBV5-5 to TRBJ1-2, with 12 bases aligning to TRBD1. The CDR3 has 15 amino acids. The J segment lost 5 bases and the V segment lost 3 bases, leaving 5 bases of the junction unmatched. The germline gives CDR1 SGHKS, CDR2 YYEKEE (reference sequence). The CDR3 loop is CASSSRDRGLYGYTF. The DNA for the CDR3 is TGTGCCAGCAGCTCCCGGGACAGGGGGCTGTATGGCTACACCTTC.

The chain uses TRBV6-4 and TRBJ2-5, with TRBD1 identical over 9 bases. The end of the DNA fits TRBJ2-7 better, so the J call may be wrong. Germline values: CDR1 MRHNA, CDR2 SNTAGT. This CDR3 spans 15 amino acids. This chain's CDR3 is CASRLSGTGPYEQYF. CDR3 nucleotides: TGTGCCAGCAGGCTATCCGGGACAGGGCCCTACGAGCAGTACTTC.

The V and J genes are TRBV11-2 and TRBJ2-7, with TRBD2 matching 10 bases. This CDR3 spans 16 amino acids. Trimming at V came to 5 bases and at J to 3 bases, leaving 10 bases not matched to a gene. Per germline, CDR1 SGHAT and CDR2 FQNNGV. In DNA form, the CDR3 reads TGTGCCAGCAGCCTGGCCGTAGCGGGGGGCCGCTACGAGCAGTACTTC. It translates to CASSLAVAGGRYEQYF. Full variable domain (outside the CDR3, taken from reference TRBV11-2 and TRBJ2-7): EAGVAQSPRYKIIEKRQSVAFWCNPISGHATLYWYQQILGQGPKLLIQFQNNGVVDDSQLPKDRFSAERLKGVDSTLKIQPAKLEDSAVYLCASSLAVAGGRYEQYFGPGTRLTVT.

Points on this clone: Mismatch with germline at one junction end may stem from a read error. In the same sample, other DNA sequences code for this CDR3. The CDR3 DNA reads TGCAGTGTTGCAGACTCCAGGACATCTAACTATGGCTACACCTTC. Translated, it gives CSVADSRTSNYGYTF. The gene calls are TRBV29-1 and TRBJ1-2; possible D gene TRBD1, 5 bases. The V gene's germline CDR1 is SQVTM and CDR2 ANQGSEA. This CDR3 comprises 15 residues.

The chain carries TRBV5-4 and TRBJ2-1, with a weak D call TRBD2 (6 bases). V was clipped by 4 bases and J by 7 bases, with 12 bases between them. The CDR3 is made up of 13 amino acids. Germline assignment: CDR1 SGHNT and CDR2 YYREEE (reference sequence). The CDR3 sequence is CASSAGRYNEQFF. The CDR3, as DNA: TGTGCCAGCAGCGCGGGACGCTATAATGAGCAGTTCTTC.